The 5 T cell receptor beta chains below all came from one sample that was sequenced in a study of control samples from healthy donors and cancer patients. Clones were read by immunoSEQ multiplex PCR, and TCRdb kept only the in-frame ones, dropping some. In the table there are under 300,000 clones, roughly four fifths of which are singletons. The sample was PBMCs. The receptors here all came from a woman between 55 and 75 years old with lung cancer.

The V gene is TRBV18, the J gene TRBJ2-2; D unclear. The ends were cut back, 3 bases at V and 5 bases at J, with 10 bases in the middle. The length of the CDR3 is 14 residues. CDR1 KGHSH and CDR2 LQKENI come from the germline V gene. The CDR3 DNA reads TGTGCCAGCTCACCCCGGACCTTGACCGGGGAGCTGTTTTTT. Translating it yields CASSPRTLTGELFF.

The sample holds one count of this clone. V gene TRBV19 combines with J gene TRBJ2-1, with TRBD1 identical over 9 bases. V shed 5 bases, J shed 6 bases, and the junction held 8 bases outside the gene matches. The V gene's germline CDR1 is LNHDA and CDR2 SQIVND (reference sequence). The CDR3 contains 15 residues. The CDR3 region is CASSSGTGYTNEQFF. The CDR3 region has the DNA TGTGCCAGTAGTTCCGGGACAGGGTATACCAATGAGCAGTTCTTC.

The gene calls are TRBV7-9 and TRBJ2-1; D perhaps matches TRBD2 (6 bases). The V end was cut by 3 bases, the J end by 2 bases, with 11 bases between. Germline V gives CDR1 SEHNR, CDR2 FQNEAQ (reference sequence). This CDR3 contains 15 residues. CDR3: CASSLGTSPYNEQFF. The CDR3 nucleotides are TGTGCCAGCAGCTTGGGGACTTCCCCCTACAATGAGCAGTTCTTC. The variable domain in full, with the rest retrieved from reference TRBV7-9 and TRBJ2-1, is DTGVSQNPRHKITKRGQNVTFRCDPISEHNRLYWYRQTLGQGPEFLTYFQNEAQLEKSRLLSDRFSAERPKGSFSTLEIQRTEQGDSAMYLCASSLGTSPYNEQFFGPGTRLTVL.

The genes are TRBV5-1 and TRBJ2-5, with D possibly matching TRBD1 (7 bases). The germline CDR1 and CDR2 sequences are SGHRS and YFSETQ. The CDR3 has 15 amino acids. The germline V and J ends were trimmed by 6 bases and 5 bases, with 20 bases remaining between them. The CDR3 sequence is CASTRQGGRQETQYF. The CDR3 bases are TGCGCCAGCACGCGCCAGGGGGGACGTCAGGAGACCCAGTACTTC.

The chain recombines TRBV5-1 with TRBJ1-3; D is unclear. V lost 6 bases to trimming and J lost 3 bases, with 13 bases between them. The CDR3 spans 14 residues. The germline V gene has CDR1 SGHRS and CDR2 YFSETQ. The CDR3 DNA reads TGCGCCAGCATGAAGACGCCGGGTGGAAACACCATATATTTT. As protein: CASMKTPGGNTIYF.